Below, 3 T cell receptor beta chains from the same sample are listed, as sequenced in a study of blood T cell repertoires in COVID-19. Using immunoSEQ multiplex PCR, the repertoire was profiled, and TCRdb retains in-frame clones only, with some absent. Of about 150,000 clones listed, 80% to 90% were seen once; the top ten hold roughly 13%. The sample was peripheral blood. These receptors were obtained from a man younger than 35 with COVID-19, enrolled during active disease.

This clone was picked up a small number of times. The gene calls are TRBV5-1 and TRBJ2-2; no clear D. With 4 bases removed from V and 5 bases from J, the gap between germline ends came to 6 bases. Per germline, CDR1 SGHRS and CDR2 YFSETQ. The CDR3 has 12 amino acids. Here the CDR3 DNA reads TGCGCCAGCAGCCCCCGGACCGGGGAGCTGTTTTTT. It codes for CASSPRTGELFF. Supplemented by reference TRBV5-1 and TRBJ2-2, the full variable domain reads KAGVTQTPRYLIKTRGQQVTLSCSPISGHRSVSWYQQTPGQGLQFLFEYFSETQRNKGNFPGRFSGRQFSNSRSEMNVSTLELGDSALYLCASSPRTGELFFGEGSRLTVL.

This clone was seen a handful of times. The V and J genes are TRBV28 and TRBJ2-3; D unclear. Trimming cost V 6 bases and J 4 bases, with 11 bases left between them. The germline CDR1 and CDR2 sequences are MDHEN and SYDVKM. The CDR3 runs 13 residues. CDR3 DNA sequence: TGTGCCAGCAGCTCTCTTTCTGCAGATACGCAGTATTTT. Protein product: CASSSLSADTQYF.

The chain couples TRBV6-2 or TRBV6-3 to TRBJ1-2; TRBD1 agrees at 7 bases. The junction had 2 bases not matched to a gene; V was cut back by 3 bases and J by 4 bases. Germline V CDR1 and CDR2: MNHEY, SVGEGT. The CDR3 runs 13 residues. Here the CDR3 DNA reads TGTGCCAGCAGTTATAGGACAGGCTATGGCTACACCTTC. This encodes CASSYRTGYGYTF.